The source of this T cell receptor beta chain is a study of vaccination effects on CD4 cells after COVID-19. Under the ViraFEST assay, PBMC were stimulated with viral peptide pools so that antigen-specific CD4+ T cells expanded. Sequencing was performed afterwards. Subsequent to a culture period of roughly 11 days, CD4+ T cells were isolated. Participants received two doses of either the BNT162b2 or mRNA-1273 vaccine. As regards this clone: The antigen is unknown.

Germline CDR1 and CDR2: WNHNN and SYGVQD (reference sequence). The CDR3 sequence is 13 residues long. Trimming shortened V by 6 bases and J by 2 bases, and 9 bases separated the two germline ends. Produced via immunoSEQ multiplex PCR; TCRdb's table is partial and in-frame only. This table holds roughly 55,000 clones, roughly 78% found once. The chain employs TRBV10-1 and TRBJ2-3, with D uncertain. The input for sequencing was CD4+ T cells from PBMCs cultured with HCoV-OC43 spike peptides, taken after COVID-19 vaccination. The subset denotes: HCoV-OC43 spike overlapping peptide pool stimulation. The receptor was isolated from a human donor who received a COVID-19 vaccine. The CDR3 loop is CASREGFTDTQYF. In DNA form, the CDR3 reads TGCGCCAGCAGGGAAGGATTCACAGATACGCAGTATTTT.